This T cell receptor (beta chain) was profiled in a study of regulatory T cells in long-lasting Graves disease. This clonotype was observed at least ten times. Through Arm-PCR of CDR3 regions and iRepertoire HTBI primers, TCR beta libraries were built. Using its own MiXCR run on the multiplex PCR reads, TCRdb lists one record per CDR3 protein. Of a few hundred thousand distinct CDR3 sequences in the sample, more than 15% were seen once. V gave up 6 bases and J gave up 0 bases, with 16 bases separating them. Germline CDR1 is DFQATT and CDR2 is SNEGSKA (reference sequence). The CDR3 has 15 amino acids. Time point specified: newly diagnosed GD, antithyroid drugs for less than 3 months. Making the TCR library involved RNA that had been extracted from PBMCs. The collection involved drawing nine milliliters of peripheral blood into EDTA tubes. In addition, the sample was reused for a study of T cells in Graves' hyperthyroidism and ophthalmopathy. That source adds: Prediction of ophthalmopathy progression came a median around 6.1 months pre-onset.

The input for sequencing was peripheral blood mononuclear cells (PBMCs), taken at new diagnosis, from a patient treated with antithyroid drugs. This chain connects TRBV20-1 to TRBJ2-3; TRBD1 is a possible D gene (5 bases). The receptor was derived from a woman younger than 45 with Graves disease. CDR3 DNA sequence: TGCAGTGCGAGTGACAGCTCCACTAGCACAGATACGCAGTATTTT. Translation gives CSASDSSTSTDTQYF.